A single sample gave rise to the 16 T cell receptor beta chains below, sequenced in a study of OX40 agonist ivuxolimab in advanced cancers. The assay was immunoSEQ multiplex PCR, and TCRdb's table has in-frame clones only and misses some. This sample yields over 150,000 clones, of which 94% are seen a single time; just over 0.3% belongs to the top ten. Material: CD4+ or CD8+ T cells sorted from blood, obtained in a trial of the OX40 agonist ivuxolimab. The receptors come from an adult with an advanced solid tumor such as melanoma, head and neck, liver or kidney cancer.

This chain uses TRBV30 with TRBJ1-4; perhaps TRBD1 as D (5 bases). The CDR3 runs to 14 residues. Per the germline V gene, CDR1 is GTSNPN and CDR2 is SVGIG (reference sequence). V lost 8 bases, J lost 0 bases, and 13 bases lay in between. Here the CDR3 DNA reads TGTGCCGGGGGAGAAACCCCAACTAATGAAAAACTGTTTTTT. Protein product: CAGGETPTNEKLFF.

Comments on this clone: The same CDR3 arises from other DNA sequences in this sample as well. The chain employs TRBV5-6 and TRBJ1-2; tentative D call: TRBD1 (5 bases). The germline V and J ends were trimmed by 4 bases and 3 bases, with 13 bases remaining between them. The CDR3 runs 14 residues. Germline CDR1 is SGHDT and CDR2 is YYEEEE. The CDR3 DNA is TGTGCCAGCAGCCAGGACAAGGGGTACTATGGCTACACCTTC. Translated: CASSQDKGYYGYTF. Full variable domain (outside the CDR3, taken from reference TRBV5-6 and TRBJ1-2): DAGVTQSPTHLIKTRGQQVTLRCSPKSGHDTVSWYQQALGQGPQFIFQYYEEEERQRGNFPDRFSGHQFPNYSSELNVNALLLGDSALYLCASSQDKGYYGYTFGSGTRLTVV.

The rearrangement uses TRBV27 and TRBJ1-5; 7 bases align to TRBD1. The junction had 21 bases not matched to a gene; V was cut back by 5 bases and J by 11 bases. Germline V gives CDR1 MNHEY, CDR2 SMNVEV (reference sequence). This CDR3 comprises 17 residues. Here the CDR3 DNA reads TGTGCCAGCAGTAGCTCGGACAGGACGGCGCAACGTGGGGCCCAGCATTTT. Amino acids: CASSSSDRTAQRGAQHF.

The CDR3 spells CASSPASGAVHEQYF. CDR3 in DNA: TGTGCCAGCAGCCCCGCCTCGGGAGCGGTCCACGAGCAGTACTTC. The rearrangement links TRBV7-2 to TRBJ2-7; D possibly corresponds to TRBD2 (6 bases). Germline lookup yields CDR1 SGHTA and CDR2 FQGNSA. The CDR3 totals 15 residues. V was clipped by 5 bases and J by 5 bases, with 19 bases between them.

V and J are TRBV6-1 and TRBJ1-2, with D unclear. This CDR3 has 13 residues. Germline V lookup: CDR1 MNHNS, CDR2 SASEGT. The germline V and J ends were trimmed by 2 bases and 4 bases, with 8 bases remaining between them. CDR3 nucleotide sequence: TGTGCCAGCAGTGAACCAGGCCCCTATGGCTACACCTTC. It codes for CASSEPGPYGYTF.

This clone was detected a few times. At the DNA level, this CDR3 is encoded by other sequences in the same sample as well. This rearrangement joins TRBV19 to TRBJ1-5, with 10 bases aligning to TRBD1. This CDR3 region has 14 residues. The trim removed 9 bases at V and 4 bases at J, leaving 6 bases unmatched. The germline V gene has CDR1 LNHDA and CDR2 SQIVND (reference sequence). CDR3 loop: CASRQGASNQPQHF. The CDR3 bases are TGTGCCAGCAGACAGGGGGCTTCGAATCAGCCCCAGCATTTT.

This chain joins TRBV18 and TRBJ1-2; TRBD1 matches at 9 bases. The length of the CDR3 is 15 residues. The junction had 6 bases not matched to a gene; V was cut back by 5 bases and J by 2 bases. The germline CDR1 and CDR2 sequences are KGHSH and LQKENI. The CDR3 here is CASSNGQGQNYGYTF. CDR3 nucleotides: TGTGCCAGCTCAAACGGACAGGGGCAAAACTATGGCTACACCTTC. Filled out from reference TRBV18 and TRBJ1-2, the complete variable domain reads NAGVMQNPRHLVRRRGQEARLRCSPMKGHSHVYWYRQLPEEGLKFMVYLQKENIIDESGMPKERFSAEFPKEGPSILRIQQVVRGDSAAYFCASSNGQGQNYGYTFGSGTRLTVV.

This clone was recorded once. V usage is TRBV28 and J usage is TRBJ1-1; a weak D match, TRBD1 (6 bases). In germline, CDR1 is MDHEN, CDR2 SYDVKM. The CDR3 has 15 residues. Trimming pared 6 bases from V and 11 bases from J, leaving 25 bases between. The CDR3 coding sequence is TGTGCCAGCAGCTCCTCCGGGACATTCCCCGGGGAGGCTTTCTTT. This codes for CASSSSGTFPGEAFF. Filled out from reference TRBV28 and TRBJ1-1, the complete variable domain reads DVKVTQSSRYLVKRTGEKVFLECVQDMDHENMFWYRQDPGLGLRLIYFSYDVKMKEKGDIPEGYSVSREKKERFSLILESASTNQTSMYLCASSSSGTFPGEAFFGQGTRLTVV.

The chain couples TRBV7-2 to TRBJ2-3; no clear D. CDR1 and CDR2 (germline): SGHTA, FQGNSA. Trimming removed 1 base at V and 6 bases at J, with 11 bases between. The CDR3 covers 14 residues. For the CDR3, the DNA is TGTGCCAGCAGCTTAGGCCGGGTAGATGATACGCAGTATTTT. It yields the protein CASSLGRVDDTQYF.

The rearrangement links TRBV6-5 to TRBJ2-3; D gene ambiguous. This CDR3 contains 15 residues. Germline V CDR1 and CDR2: MNHEY, SVGAGI. The V gene lost 0 bases and the J gene lost 2 bases, with 9 bases spanning the gap. DNA of the CDR3: TGTGCCAGCAGTTACTCGTACAGCGCCACAGATACGCAGTATTTT. Its protein product is CASSYSYSATDTQYF.

This clone was picked up a small number of times. The chain uses TRBV7-8 and TRBJ1-1; 8 positions agree with TRBD1. J gave up 2 bases and V 5 bases, and 13 bases lay outside the gene matches. The CDR3 length is 17 residues. Germline V gene data show CDR1 as SGHVS and CDR2 as FQNEAQ. The CDR3 sequence: CASSNRDRRLINTEAFF. In DNA form, the CDR3 reads TGTGCCAGCAGCAACCGGGACAGGAGACTGATAAACACTGAAGCTTTCTTT.

The V gene is TRBV6-5, the J gene TRBJ1-1; 8 bases fit TRBD1. Looked up from germline, CDR1 is MNHEY and CDR2 is SVGAGI. This CDR3 comprises 15 residues. The junction had 9 bases not matched to a gene; V was cut back by 6 bases and J by 3 bases. CDR3 sequence: CASSSGQGLDTEAFF. The CDR3 bases are TGTGCCAGCAGCTCCGGACAGGGATTGGACACTGAAGCTTTCTTT.

V gene TRBV11-3 combines with J gene TRBJ2-1; D remains ambiguous. CDR1 is SGHNT, CDR2 YENEEA, per germline. This CDR3 comprises 12 residues. V shed 2 bases and J shed 7 bases, with 6 bases lying between them. The CDR3: CASSLIENEQFF. CDR3 nucleotide sequence: TGTGCCAGCAGCTTAATTGAGAATGAGCAGTTCTTC. The full variable domain, completed using reference TRBV11-3 and TRBJ2-1, is EAGVVQSPRYKIIEKKQPVAFWCNPISGHNTLYWYLQNLGQGPELLIRYENEEAVDDSQLPKDRFSAERLKGVDSTLKIQPAELGDSAVYLCASSLIENEQFFGPGTRLTVL.

V usage is TRBV2 and J usage is TRBJ2-2; possibly TRBD1 for D (5 bases). The CDR3 extends over 17 amino acids. Germline V lookup: CDR1 SNHLY, CDR2 FYNNEI. V lost 0 bases and J lost 1, with 12 bases in between. Here the CDR3 DNA reads TGTGCCAGCAGTGAAGCAAGGTGGCAGGGGAACACCGGGGAGCTGTTTTTT. Translating gives CASSEARWQGNTGELFF.

The chain carries TRBV14 and TRBJ1-3, with D unresolved. Germline assignment: CDR1 SGHDN and CDR2 FVKESK. V was cut by 1 base and J by 4 bases, with 5 bases left in between. The CDR3 sequence is 13 residues long. The CDR3 bases are TGTGCCAGCAGCCAAGTTGGGGGAAACACCATATATTTT. This codes for CASSQVGGNTIYF. The full variable domain, its missing parts supplied by reference TRBV14 and TRBJ1-3, is EAGVTQFPSHSVIEKGQTVTLRCDPISGHDNLYWYRRVMGKEIKFLLHFVKESKQDESGMPNNRFLAERTGGTYSTLKVQPAELEDSGVYFCASSQVGGNTIYFGEGSWLTVV.

The chain employs TRBV7-2 and TRBJ2-3, with D perhaps TRBD2 (6 bases). This CDR3 contains 17 residues. The V end was cut by 3 bases, the J end by 5 bases, with 21 bases between. The V gene's germline CDR1 is SGHTA and CDR2 FQGNSA. The CDR3 here is CASSFQVPRRGLDTQYF. Written as DNA, the CDR3 is TGTGCCAGCAGCTTCCAAGTCCCACGGAGGGGCCTAGATACGCAGTATTTT.